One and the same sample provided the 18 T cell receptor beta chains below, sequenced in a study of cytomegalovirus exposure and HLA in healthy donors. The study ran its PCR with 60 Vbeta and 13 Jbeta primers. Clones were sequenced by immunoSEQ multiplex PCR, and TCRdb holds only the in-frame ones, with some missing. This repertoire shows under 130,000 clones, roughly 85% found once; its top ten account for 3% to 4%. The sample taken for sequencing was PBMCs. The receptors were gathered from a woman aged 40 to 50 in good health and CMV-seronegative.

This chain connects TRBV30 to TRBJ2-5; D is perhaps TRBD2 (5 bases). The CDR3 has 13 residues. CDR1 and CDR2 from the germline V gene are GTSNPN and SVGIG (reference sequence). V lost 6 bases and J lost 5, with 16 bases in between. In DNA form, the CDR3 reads TGTGCCTGCGCTCCCGGGAAAGTCGAGACCCAGTACTTC. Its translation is CACAPGKVETQYF.

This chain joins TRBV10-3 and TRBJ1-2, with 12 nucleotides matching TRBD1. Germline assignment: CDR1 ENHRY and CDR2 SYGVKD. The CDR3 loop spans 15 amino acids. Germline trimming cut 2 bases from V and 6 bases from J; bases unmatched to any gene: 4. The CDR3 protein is CAISEGDRGPNGYTF. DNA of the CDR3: TGTGCCATCAGTGAGGGGGACAGGGGGCCTAATGGCTACACCTTC.

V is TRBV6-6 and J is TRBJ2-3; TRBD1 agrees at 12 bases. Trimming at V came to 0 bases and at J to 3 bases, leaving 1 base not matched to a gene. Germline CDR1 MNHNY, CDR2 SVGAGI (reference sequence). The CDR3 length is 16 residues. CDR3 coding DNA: TGTGCCAGCAGTTACTCGGGACAGGGGGCTACAGATACGCAGTATTTT. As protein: CASSYSGQGATDTQYF.

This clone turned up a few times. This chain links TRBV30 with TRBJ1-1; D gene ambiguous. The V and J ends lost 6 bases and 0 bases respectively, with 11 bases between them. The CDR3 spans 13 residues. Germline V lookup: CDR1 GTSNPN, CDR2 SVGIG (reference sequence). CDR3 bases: TGTGCCTGTCTTGGACTCATGAACACTGAAGCTTTCTTT. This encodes CACLGLMNTEAFF. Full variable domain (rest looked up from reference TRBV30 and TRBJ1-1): SQTIHQWPATLVQPVGSPLSLECTVEGTSNPNLYWYRQAAGRGLQLLFYSVGIGQISSEVPQNLSASRPQDRQFILSSKKLLLSDSGFYLCACLGLMNTEAFFGQGTRLTVV.

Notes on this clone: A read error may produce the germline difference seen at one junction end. The CDR3 nucleotides read TGTTCCAGCAGCTCACGGACAGGACAAGAGACCCAGTACTTC. Encoded protein: CSSSSRTGQETQYF. This chain connects TRBV7-9 to TRBJ2-5; 7 bases line up with TRBD1. Germline V lookup: CDR1 SEHNR, CDR2 FQNEAQ (reference sequence). CDR3 size: 14 residues.

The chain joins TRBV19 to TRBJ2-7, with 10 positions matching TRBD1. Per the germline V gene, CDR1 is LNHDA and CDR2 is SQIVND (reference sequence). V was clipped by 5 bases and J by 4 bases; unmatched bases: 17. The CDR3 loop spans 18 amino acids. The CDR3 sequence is CASSSTRPTGGERYEQYF. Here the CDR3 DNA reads TGTGCCAGTAGTTCCACCAGACCGACAGGGGGCGAGAGATACGAGCAGTACTTC.

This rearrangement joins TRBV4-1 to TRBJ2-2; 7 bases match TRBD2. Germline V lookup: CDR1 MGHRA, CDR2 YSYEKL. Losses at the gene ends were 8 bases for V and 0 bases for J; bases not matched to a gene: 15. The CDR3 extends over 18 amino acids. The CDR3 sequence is CASRGIAGPTTNTGELFF. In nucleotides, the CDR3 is TGCGCCAGCCGGGGTATAGCGGGCCCGACTACGAACACCGGGGAGCTGTTTTTT.

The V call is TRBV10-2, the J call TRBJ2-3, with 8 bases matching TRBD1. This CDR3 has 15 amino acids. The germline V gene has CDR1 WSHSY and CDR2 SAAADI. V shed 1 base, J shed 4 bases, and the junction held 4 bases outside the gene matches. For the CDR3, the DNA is TGCGCCAGCAGTGAGTTCGGACAGGGATCAGATACGCAGTATTTT. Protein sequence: CASSEFGQGSDTQYF.

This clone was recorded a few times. The CDR3: CASSTGQGGEKLFF. The CDR3 DNA reads TGTGCCAGCAGCACCGGACAGGGCGGGGAAAAACTGTTTTTT. The chain uses TRBV7-9 and TRBJ1-4; 8 bases fit TRBD1. Germline V gene data show CDR1 as SEHNR and CDR2 as FQNEAQ (reference sequence). V was clipped by 5 bases and J by 8 bases; unmatched bases: 7. There are 14 residues in the CDR3.

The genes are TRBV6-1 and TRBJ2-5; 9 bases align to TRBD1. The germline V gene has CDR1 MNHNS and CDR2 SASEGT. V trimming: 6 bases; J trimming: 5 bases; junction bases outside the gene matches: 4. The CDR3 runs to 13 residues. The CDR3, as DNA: TGTGCCAGCAGCCGGGACAGGGTGGAGACCCAGTACTTC. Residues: CASSRDRVETQYF.

CDR3 DNA sequence: TGTGCCAGCAGCTTCGGACAGGGAGGCTATGGCTACACCTTC. Residues: CASSFGQGGYGYTF. This chain links TRBV7-2 with TRBJ1-2, with TRBD1 identical over 8 bases. In germline, CDR1 is SGHTA, CDR2 FQGNSA. J was trimmed by 4 bases and V by 3 bases; bases with no gene match: 4. The CDR3 length is 14 residues.

DNA of the CDR3: TGTGCCAGCAGTGCAAGGGGACAGAACACTGAAGCTTTCTTT. It yields the protein CASSARGQNTEAFF. The rearrangement joins TRBV2 to TRBJ1-1; D possibly corresponds to TRBD1 (6 bases). V lost 4 bases to trimming and J lost 1 base, with 10 bases between them. Germline CDR1 and CDR2: SNHLY and FYNNEI. The CDR3 totals 14 residues.

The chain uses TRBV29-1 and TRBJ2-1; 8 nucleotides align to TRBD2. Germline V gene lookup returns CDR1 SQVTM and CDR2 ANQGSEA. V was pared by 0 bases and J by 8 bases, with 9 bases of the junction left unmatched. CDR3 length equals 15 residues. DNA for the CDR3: TGCAGCGTTGAAGATCGAACGGGAGGGGACGATGAGCAGTTCTTC. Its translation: CSVEDRTGGDDEQFF.

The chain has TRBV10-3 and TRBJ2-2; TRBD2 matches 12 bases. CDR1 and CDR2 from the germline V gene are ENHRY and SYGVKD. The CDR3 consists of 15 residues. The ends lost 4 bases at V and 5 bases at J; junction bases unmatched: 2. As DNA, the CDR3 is TGTGCCATCAGTGTTGGGACTAGCGGGACCGGGGAGCTGTTTTTT. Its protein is CAISVGTSGTGELFF.

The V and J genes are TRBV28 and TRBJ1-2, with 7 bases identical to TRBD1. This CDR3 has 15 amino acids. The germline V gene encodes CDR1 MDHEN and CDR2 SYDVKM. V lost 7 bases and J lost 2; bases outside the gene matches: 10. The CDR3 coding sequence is TGTGCCAGCATTAACAGGGGAAAGGGAAACTATGGCTACACCTTC. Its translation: CASINRGKGNYGYTF.

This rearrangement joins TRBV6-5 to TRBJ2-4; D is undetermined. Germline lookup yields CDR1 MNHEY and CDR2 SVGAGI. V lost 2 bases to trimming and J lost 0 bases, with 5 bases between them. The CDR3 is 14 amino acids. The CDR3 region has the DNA TGTGCCAGCAGTTACGGGCTAGCCAAAAACATTCAGTACTTC. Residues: CASSYGLAKNIQYF.

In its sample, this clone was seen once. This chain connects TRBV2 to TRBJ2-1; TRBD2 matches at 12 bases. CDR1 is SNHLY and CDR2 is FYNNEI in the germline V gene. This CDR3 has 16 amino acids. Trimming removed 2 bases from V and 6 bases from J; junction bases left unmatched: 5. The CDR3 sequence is CASSESRLAGANEQFF. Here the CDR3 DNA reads TGTGCCAGCAGTGAAAGTCGACTAGCGGGAGCCAATGAGCAGTTCTTC.

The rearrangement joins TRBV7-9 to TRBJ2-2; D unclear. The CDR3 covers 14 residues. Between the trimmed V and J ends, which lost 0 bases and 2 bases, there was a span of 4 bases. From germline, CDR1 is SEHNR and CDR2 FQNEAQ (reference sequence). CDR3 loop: CASSLARNTGELFF. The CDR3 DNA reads TGTGCCAGCAGCTTAGCCCGTAACACCGGGGAGCTGTTTTTT.